The 20 T cell receptor beta chains in this list originate from one sample, sequenced in a study of blood T cell repertoires in COVID-19 (dated by TCRdb to the early 2020s). Preparation of the library involved the immunoSEQ multiplex PCR assay. In its TCRdb copy, this immuneACCESS table keeps in-frame sequences only and misses some clones. Where compared with another copy, unresolved V genes explain less than half of these, and the others have no known cause. This sample gives a few hundred thousand clones in total; around 83% of them show up just once. The top ten constitute 3.5% to 4% of the sample. Material: peripheral blood. The receptors come from a man in his late teens or twenties with active or convalescent COVID-19.

The chain links TRBV4-3 to TRBJ1-3; D is unresolved. Germline V lookup: CDR1 LGHNA, CDR2 YSLEER. Trimming stripped 1 base from V and 4 bases from J, with 11 bases between. The CDR3 covers 15 residues. The CDR3 protein is CASSQVEGSGNTIYF. The DNA of the CDR3 is TGCGCCAGCAGCCAAGTGGAGGGCTCGGGAAACACCATATATTTT.

This chain uses TRBV6-5 with TRBJ1-6; no clear D gene. The ends were cut back, 6 bases at V and 7 bases at J, with 7 bases in the middle. Per the germline V gene, CDR1 is MNHEY and CDR2 is SVGAGI. This CDR3 has 12 residues. The CDR3 protein is CASREGNSPLHF. The CDR3 coding sequence is TGTGCCAGCAGAGAGGGCAATTCACCCCTCCACTTT.

This chain links TRBV5-6 with TRBJ2-1; 10 bases agree with TRBD2. The germline gives CDR1 SGHDT, CDR2 YYEEEE. The CDR3 spans 15 residues. V dropped 2 bases and J dropped 6; count of bases not matched to a gene: 5. The CDR3 sequence is CASSLGAGGFNEQFF. CDR3 nucleotides: TGTGCCAGCAGCTTAGGAGCGGGAGGGTTCAATGAGCAGTTCTTC.

This clone has just a few counts. The chain recombines TRBV7-9 with TRBJ1-5, with a possible D match to TRBD1 (6 bases). The CDR3 loop spans 15 amino acids. Germline V gives CDR1 SEHNR, CDR2 FQNEAQ (reference sequence). The V end was cut by 5 bases, the J end by 6 bases, with 17 bases between. The CDR3 sequence is CASSTVGGAGQPQHF. The CDR3 DNA reads as TGTGCCAGCAGCACCGTAGGGGGGGCTGGTCAGCCCCAGCATTTT.

The chain links TRBV7-9 to TRBJ2-1, with 9 nucleotides matching TRBD2. Germline V gene data show CDR1 as SEHNR and CDR2 as FQNEAQ (reference sequence). With 5 bases clipped from V and 4 bases from J, the junction kept 6 bases outside the gene matches. The CDR3 has 15 amino acids. This chain's CDR3 is CASSRWREGYNEQFF. The CDR3 nucleotides read TGTGCCAGCAGCCGTTGGCGGGAGGGATACAATGAGCAGTTCTTC.

As for this clone: A much bigger clone sits one base away, suggesting this may be a read error. This rearrangement joins TRBV11-2 to TRBJ1-3; TRBD1 aligns across 9 bases. Germline CDR1 reads SGHAT; CDR2 reads FQNNGV. The V gene end was trimmed by 4 bases and the J gene end by 0 bases; junction bases not matched to a gene: 1. The CDR3 consists of 15 residues. The CDR3 sequence is CASSWGQGSGNTIYF. The CDR3 DNA reads as TGTGCCAGCAGCTGGGGACAGGGCTCTGGAAACACCATATATTTT.

CDR3 amino acids: CASSATTGLNTEAFF. The CDR3 bases are TGCGCCAGCAGTGCCACAACAGGGCTGAACACTGAAGCTTTCTTT. This rearrangement joins TRBV10-2 to TRBJ1-1, with D maybe TRBD1 (6 bases). Germline V lookup: CDR1 WSHSY, CDR2 SAAADI. Trimming left V 4 bases short and J 0 bases short, with 12 bases between. This CDR3 contains 15 residues.

This clone has only a few counts. The chain is built from TRBV30 and TRBJ1-2; 10 nucleotides line up with TRBD1. V gave up 2 bases and J gave up 6 bases; unmatched junction bases: 3. The germline gives CDR1 GTSNPN, CDR2 SVGIG (reference sequence). The CDR3 totals 13 residues. CDR3 sequence reads: CAWSTGTGDGYTF. Here the CDR3 DNA reads TGTGCCTGGAGTACCGGGACAGGGGATGGCTACACCTTC.

The rearrangement links TRBV7-3 to TRBJ2-2; TRBD2 aligns across 12 bases. CDR3 length: 17 residues. Trimming at V came to 1 base and at J to 4 bases, leaving 4 bases not matched to a gene. Germline V gene lookup returns CDR1 SGHTA and CDR2 FQGTGA. This chain's CDR3 is CASSLIPSGRGTGELFF. The CDR3 DNA reads TGTGCCAGCAGCTTAATTCCTAGCGGGAGGGGCACCGGGGAGCTGTTTTTT.

To note about this clone: Other nucleotide sequences from this sample produce the same CDR3. The J gene is TRBJ2-1, the V gene TRBV20-1; TRBD2 aligns across 10 bases. Germline CDR1 reads DFQATT; CDR2 reads SNEGSKA (reference sequence). With 3 bases clipped from V and 6 bases from J, the junction kept 5 bases outside the gene matches. The CDR3 runs 14 residues. CDR3 protein: CSASSSGGSNEQFF. DNA of the CDR3: TGCAGTGCTAGTTCTAGCGGGGGATCCAATGAGCAGTTCTTC.

This chain connects TRBV7-3 to TRBJ2-3, with D possibly matching TRBD2 (6 bases). This CDR3 region has 14 residues. CDR1 is SGHTA, CDR2 FQGTGA, per germline. Trimming removed 2 bases at V and 5 bases at J, with 11 bases between. The CDR3: CASSLLLAGDTQYF. CDR3 nucleotides: TGTGCCAGCAGCTTATTACTAGCAGGAGATACGCAGTATTTT.

The chain carries TRBV14 and TRBJ1-2, with TRBD1 identical over 8 bases. The V segment lost 1 base and the J segment 4 bases; nucleotides outside the gene matches: 8. Germline-derived CDR1 and CDR2 are SGHDN and FVKESK. The CDR3 runs 16 residues. CDR3 in amino acids: CASSQATTGGIYGYTF. The DNA of the CDR3 is TGTGCCAGCAGCCAAGCTACAACAGGGGGTATCTATGGCTACACCTTC. Together with reference TRBV14 and TRBJ1-2, the CDR3 gives the full variable domain: EAGVTQFPSHSVIEKGQTVTLRCDPISGHDNLYWYRRVMGKEIKFLLHFVKESKQDESGMPNNRFLAERTGGTYSTLKVQPAELEDSGVYFCASSQATTGGIYGYTFGSGTRLTVV.

The chain has TRBV19 and TRBJ2-1; D ambiguous. Germline V gene data show CDR1 as LNHDA and CDR2 as SQIVND (reference sequence). The CDR3 spans 16 residues. V was shortened by 0 bases and J by 2 bases, with 11 bases between the two germline ends. The CDR3 DNA is TGTGCCAGTAGTATAGATACCGGCAGGCCCTACAATGAGCAGTTCTTC. It is translated as CASSIDTGRPYNEQFF. The full variable domain, completed using reference TRBV19 and TRBJ2-1, is DGGITQSPKYLFRKEGQNVTLSCEQNLNHDAMYWYRQDPGQGLRLIYYSQIVNDFQKGDIAEGYSVSREKKESFPLTVTSAQKNPTAFYLCASSIDTGRPYNEQFFGPGTRLTVL.

The chain recombines TRBV28 with TRBJ1-5; maybe TRBD1 (5 bases). Germline V gene data show CDR1 as MDHEN and CDR2 as SYDVKM. The CDR3 totals 14 residues. Trimming removed 3 bases at V and 7 bases at J, with 13 bases between. The CDR3 DNA follows: TGTGCCAGCAGTTTCGCGTTCCAGGGACAGCCCCAGCATTTT. It yields the protein CASSFAFQGQPQHF.

The chain recombines TRBV14 with TRBJ2-7; 8 bases map to TRBD2. Germline-derived CDR1 and CDR2 are SGHDN and FVKESK. The J segment lost 4 bases and the V segment lost 1 base, leaving 6 bases of the junction unmatched. The CDR3 sequence is 15 residues long. The CDR3 DNA sequence: TGTGCCAGCAGCCAAGGTCACAGCGGGAGTTACGAGCAGTACTTC. Its translation: CASSQGHSGSYEQYF.

The chain joins TRBV19 to TRBJ1-2, with 8 bases fitting TRBD1. Losses at the gene ends were 3 bases for V and 7 bases for J; bases not matched to a gene: 10. CDR1 is LNHDA and CDR2 is SQIVND in the germline V gene (reference sequence). The CDR3 consists of 15 residues. The chain's CDR3 is CASSITGTGRFGYTF. In DNA, the CDR3 is TGTGCCAGTAGTATTACCGGGACAGGTCGGTTTGGCTACACCTTC. Using reference TRBV19 and TRBJ1-2 for the parts outside the CDR3, the full variable domain is DGGITQSPKYLFRKEGQNVTLSCEQNLNHDAMYWYRQDPGQGLRLIYYSQIVNDFQKGDIAEGYSVSREKKESFPLTVTSAQKNPTAFYLCASSITGTGRFGYTFGSGTRLTVV.

This rearrangement joins TRBV7-9 to TRBJ1-4; perhaps TRBD1 as D (5 bases). The germline CDR1 and CDR2 sequences are SEHNR and FQNEAQ (reference sequence). The V end was cut by 5 bases, the J end by 2 bases, with 12 bases between. This CDR3 has 15 residues. The CDR3 DNA sequence: TGTGCCAGCAGCGATCTGGGGGGGACTAATGAAAAACTGTTTTTT. This gives the protein CASSDLGGTNEKLFF.

The chain couples TRBV19 to TRBJ2-3; tentative D call: TRBD1 (6 bases). Between the trimmed V and J ends, which lost 4 bases and 2 bases, there was a span of 13 bases. CDR3 length: 15 residues. Per germline, CDR1 LNHDA and CDR2 SQIVND (reference sequence). CDR3 nucleotide sequence: TGTGCCAGTAGTAGCGGACAGACAAACACAGATACGCAGTATTTT. Translating it yields CASSSGQTNTDTQYF.

The chain couples TRBV19 to TRBJ1-1; no clear D. Trimming pared 1 base from V and 3 bases from J, leaving 9 bases between. Germline V lookup: CDR1 LNHDA, CDR2 SQIVND (reference sequence). The CDR3 sequence is 14 residues long. The CDR3 sequence: CASSIAGRDTEAFF. The CDR3 nucleotides read TGTGCCAGTAGTATAGCTGGGAGGGACACTGAAGCTTTCTTT.

This chain uses TRBV14 with TRBJ2-3, with 8 bases lining up with TRBD2. Germline CDR1 is SGHDN and CDR2 is FVKESK. Trimming at V came to 5 bases and at J to 5 bases, leaving 12 bases not matched to a gene. The CDR3 length is 16 residues. The CDR3 DNA is TGTGCCAGCAGCACCCGCCAGCGGGAGAATGGAGATACGCAGTATTTT. Encoded protein: CASSTRQRENGDTQYF.